The present T cell receptor beta chain was sequenced within a study of blood T cell repertoires in COVID-19 (TCRdb year 2020). Looking at the study overall: Samples covering the acute and convalescent phases of COVID-19 were provided by collaborators in the United States, Italy and Spain. The samples were drawn from the first 160 participants of the ongoing ImmuneRACE study and from 950 to 1,500 subjects provided by 6 global collaborators. A freely available public database, intended as a resource for researchers studying the immune response to SARS-CoV-2, is where the repertoires were released. The sample metadata nearly always contained a de-identified subject ID, COVID-19 status, age in years and sex. HLA class I and class II types, where available, came from metadata supplied by the sample provider rather than from assay-based typing. Subjects who had been exposed to COVID-19, were actively infected with it, or had recovered from it provided the deeply sampled blood TCRbeta repertoires that made up the dataset. The prospective study material was composed of cDNA or gDNA derived from T cells, B-cell-depleted T cells, or PBMCs. On the study overall, not on this receptor specifically: The amount of clinical and demographic metadata varied by source and participant and was provided uncurated.

TCRbeta CDR3 regions were amplified from genomic DNA by means of the immunoSEQ Assay, a bias-controlled multiplex PCR. The authors' analysis ran thus. The number of nucleated cells in each sample was estimated from the amplification of reference gene primers within the assay. Sequence reads were collapsed and filtered to measure the absolute abundance of every unique TCRbeta CDR3 rearrangement. For each sample, productive Simpson clonality was calculated as the square root of Simpson's diversity index over productive rearrangements. The source is immuneACCESS, and TCRdb retained only in-frame sequences with V and J called. Part of the clones is not carried over; for the studies checked, unresolved V genes explain less than half of this, and the remainder is unexplained. V, J and clone size derive from that table, while D and trimming were established from the DNA sequence. In this sample the table shows about 68,000 clones, approximately 88% of which occur a single time. Together, the top ten hold about 2.3% of the sample.

A word on this clone: Which antigen it targets is not known. Base qualities are missing; no much larger clone stands one base away.

Each collaborating institution followed its own protocols to collect whole blood in K2EDTA tubes. For TCRbeta analysis, collaborators shipped samples in one of three forms: frozen whole blood, isolated PBMCs, or DNA extracted from either of those sample types. Including the terminal cysteine and phenylalanine, the CDR3 comprises 12 residues. Only the CDR3 DNA is retained, 36 bases long and in frame from the first base. Per the germline V gene (reference sequence), LNHDA is the CDR1 and SQIVND is the CDR2. V loses 8 bases of germline sequence and J loses 4 bases, and the interval between the two ends is 11 bases.

The clonotype originates from a human donor in a cohort sampled during active COVID-19. Sequencing used peripheral blood. This receptor chain uses TRBV19 and TRBJ2-5, with TRBD2 tentatively as D gene (6 bases match). This receptor has the CDR3 CASGGWRETQYF. In nucleotides, the sequence is TGTGCCAGTGGAGGGTGGCGAGAGACCCAGTACTTC.